This TCR beta chain derives from a study of blood T cells in healthy people across ages. Study in general: In model experiments, template switching was able to capture about one barcoded beta molecule for every two T cells that were present.

A second roughly 6 to 11 cycle PCR used barcoded and J-beta primers. MiXCR was run by TCRdb on the 5' RACE reads, yielding one entry per CDR3 protein. The repertoire holds around 750,000 distinct CDR3 sequences, with about 48% as singletons. The CDR3 loop spans 18 amino acids. Germline V CDR1 and CDR2: SGHTA, FQGNSA. Trimming removed 4 bases from V and 0 bases from J; junction bases left unmatched: 8. Investigators took about 10 milliliters of peripheral blood from every donor. Concerning this clonotype itself: Its target is not known.

Study-wide points: Naive CD4+ cell counts and diversity both ran higher in long-lived than in aged donors.

This chain links TRBV7-2 with TRBJ2-7, with TRBD2 identical over 14 bases. This clonotype was sampled from an elderly man in good health. The specimen sequenced was blood. The CDR3 DNA reads as TGTGCCAGCAGCTGGGGACTAGCGGGAGTTCGTAGCTCCTACGAGCAGTACTTC. Translated: CASSWGLAGVRSSYEQYF.